This TCR beta chain comes out of a study of early T cells in non-severe SARS-CoV-2 infection. Study-level background: Unsorted whole blood bulk RNA was sequenced, with unpaired chains.

The germline gives CDR1 MNHEY, CDR2 SMNVEV (reference sequence). The CDR3 sequence is 14 residues long. V lost 2 bases and J lost 9, with 16 bases in between. Researchers attached unique molecular identifiers to individual cDNA molecules. TCRdb fed the 5' RACE reads into MiXCR, producing one record per CDR3 protein. The sample has over 95,000 distinct CDR3 sequences, roughly 17% seen once. Study results and limitations: VDJdb matching skewed toward anti-spike CD8 responses, missing private and CD4 specificities.

In the case of this clonotype: Antigen: not known.

The TCR was taken from an adult who was a healthcare worker with PCR-confirmed SARS-CoV-2 infection or an uninfected control (not recorded which). The genes are TRBV27 and TRBJ1-2; TRBD1 is a possible D gene (5 bases). The specimen was whole blood. The CDR3 is CASSLPGTLTRYTF. In DNA, the CDR3 is TGTGCCAGCAGTTTACCCGGGACCCTGACCCGCTACACCTTC.